This is a list of T cell receptor beta chains from one sample in a study of cytomegalovirus exposure and HLA in healthy donors. The table came from immunoSEQ multiplex PCR; TCRdb's copy has only in-frame clones and leaves some out. This listing includes fewer than 150,000 clones. Sequenced sample: PBMCs. The receptors stem from a man aged 35 to 55 in good health and CMV-seronegative. Both conserved end residues are part of each CDR3. A D gene is named only where the DNA matches it firmly.

TRBV5-4	TRBD1	TRBJ1-4	TGTGCCAGCAGCTCCGACAGGGGGAGTGAAAAACTGTTTTTT	CASSSDRGSEKLFF
TRBV2	.	TRBJ2-7	TGTGCCAGCAGCCAATCCCAGGGGGAGCAGTACTTC	CASSQSQGEQYF
TRBV4-3	.	TRBJ1-1	TGCGCCAGCAGCCAAGATTCAGGCTGGAACACTGAAGCTTTCTTT	CASSQDSGWNTEAFF
TRBV7-2	.	TRBJ1-2	TGTGCCAGCAGCCCCGAGACCTATTATTCTGGAGACTATGGCTACACCTTC	CASSPETYYSGDYGYTF
TRBV7-3	.	TRBJ1-2	TGTGCCAGCAGCCCAAGCCCAACAGAATTGGATGGCTACACCTTC	CASSPSPTELDGYTF
TRBV5-4	.	TRBJ2-2	TGTGCCAGCAGCCAAAAGGACAGTGGCGGGGAGCTGTTTTTT	CASSQKDSGGELFF
TRBV7-2	TRBD1	TRBJ1-2	TGTGCCAGCAGCTTATCGACAGGGAACTATGGCTACACCTTC	CASSLSTGNYGYTF
TRBV25-1	TRBD1	TRBJ1-2	TGTGCCACCAAAACCCCGGGACAGAGAAATGGCTACACCTTC	CATKTPGQRNGYTF
TRBV28	.	TRBJ1-6	TGTGCCAGCAGTTCGGTCAAGATCCTTTCGAATTCACCCCTCCACTTT	CASSSVKILSNSPLHF
TRBV11-3	.	TRBJ2-1	TGTGCCAGCAGCTTAGCCCCCGGGGGAGGAAATGAGCAGTTCTTC	CASSLAPGGGNEQFF
TRBV5-1	TRBD2	TRBJ2-2	TGCGCCAGCAGCTCTAGCGGGGGAGGCACCGGGGAGCTGTTTTTT	CASSSSGGGTGELFF
TRBV29-1	.	TRBJ2-7	TGCAGCGTTTCTAACGGGGGAATTCGAAACGAGCAGTACTTC	CSVSNGGIRNEQYF
TRBV27	TRBD1	TRBJ1-2	TGTGCCAGCAGTTTATTGGGACAGGGGGACTATGGCTACACCTTC	CASSLLGQGDYGYTF
TRBV28	.	TRBJ1-3	TGTGCCAGCAGTCGCCCGAGTGGAAACACCATATATTTT	CASSRPSGNTIYF
TRBV4-3	.	TRBJ2-5	TGCGCCAGCAGCCAAGGAGGAGGAGGGGAGACCCAGTACTTC	CASSQGGGGETQYF